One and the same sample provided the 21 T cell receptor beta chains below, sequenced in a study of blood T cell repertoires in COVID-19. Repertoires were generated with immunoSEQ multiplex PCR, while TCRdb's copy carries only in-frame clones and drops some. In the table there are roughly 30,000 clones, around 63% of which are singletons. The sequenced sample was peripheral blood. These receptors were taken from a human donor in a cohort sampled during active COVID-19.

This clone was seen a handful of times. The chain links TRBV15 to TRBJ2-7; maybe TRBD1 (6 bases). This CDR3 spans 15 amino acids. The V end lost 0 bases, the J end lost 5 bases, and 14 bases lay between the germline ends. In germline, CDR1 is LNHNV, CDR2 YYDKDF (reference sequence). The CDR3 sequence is CATSREVQGFDEQYF. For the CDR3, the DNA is TGTGCCACCAGCAGAGAGGTACAGGGTTTCGACGAGCAGTACTTC.

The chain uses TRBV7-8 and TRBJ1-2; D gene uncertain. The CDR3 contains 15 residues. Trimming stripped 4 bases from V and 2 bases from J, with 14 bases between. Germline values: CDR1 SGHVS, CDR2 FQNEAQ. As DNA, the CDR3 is TGTGCCAGCAGCTCCCTTCGGGGTGGAAACTATGGCTACACCTTC. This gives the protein CASSSLRGGNYGYTF.

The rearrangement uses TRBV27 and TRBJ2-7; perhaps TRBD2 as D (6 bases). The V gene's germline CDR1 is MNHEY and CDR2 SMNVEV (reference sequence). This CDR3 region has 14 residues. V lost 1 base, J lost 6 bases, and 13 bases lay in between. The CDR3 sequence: CASSLFFGGIEQYF. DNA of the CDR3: TGTGCCAGCAGTTTATTTTTCGGCGGGATCGAGCAGTACTTC.

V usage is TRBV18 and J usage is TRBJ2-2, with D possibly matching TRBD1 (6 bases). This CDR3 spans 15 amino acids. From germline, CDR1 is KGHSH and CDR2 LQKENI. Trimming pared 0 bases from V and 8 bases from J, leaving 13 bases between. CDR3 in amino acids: CASSPPIRGAGELFF. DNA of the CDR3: TGTGCCAGCTCACCACCCATCAGGGGAGCGGGGGAGCTGTTTTTT.

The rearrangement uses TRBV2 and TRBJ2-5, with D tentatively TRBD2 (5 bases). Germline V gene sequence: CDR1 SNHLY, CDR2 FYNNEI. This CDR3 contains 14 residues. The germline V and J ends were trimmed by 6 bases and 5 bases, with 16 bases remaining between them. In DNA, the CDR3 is TGTGCCAGCAGACGATTACTAGTTACGGAGACCCAGTACTTC. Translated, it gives CASRRLLVTETQYF.

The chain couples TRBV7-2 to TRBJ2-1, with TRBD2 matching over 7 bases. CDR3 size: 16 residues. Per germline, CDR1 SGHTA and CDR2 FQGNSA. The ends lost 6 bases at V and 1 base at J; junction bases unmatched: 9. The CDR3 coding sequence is TGTGCCAGCAGTATTAGCGGGTTTGTATCCTACAATGAGCAGTTCTTC. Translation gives CASSISGFVSYNEQFF.

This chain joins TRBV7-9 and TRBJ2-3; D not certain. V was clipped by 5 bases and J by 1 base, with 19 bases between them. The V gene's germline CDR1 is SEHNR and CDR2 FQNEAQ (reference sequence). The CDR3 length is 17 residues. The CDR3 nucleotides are TGTGCCAGCAGCCCCCAGTTGTGGTTTCGTGGCACAGATACGCAGTATTTT. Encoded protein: CASSPQLWFRGTDTQYF.

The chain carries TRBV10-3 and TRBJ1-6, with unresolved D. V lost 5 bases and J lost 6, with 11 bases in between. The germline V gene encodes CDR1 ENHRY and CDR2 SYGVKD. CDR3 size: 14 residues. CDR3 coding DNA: TGTGCCATCAGTCCCCCCCCGGGTAATTCACCCCTCCACTTT. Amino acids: CAISPPPGNSPLHF.

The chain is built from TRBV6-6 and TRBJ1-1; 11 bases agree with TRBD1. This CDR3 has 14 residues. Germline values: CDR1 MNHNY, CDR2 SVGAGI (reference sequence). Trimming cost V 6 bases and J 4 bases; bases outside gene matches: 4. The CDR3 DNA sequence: TGTGCCAGCAGGCCCGGGACAGGGGGCACTGAAGCTTTCTTT. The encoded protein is CASRPGTGGTEAFF.

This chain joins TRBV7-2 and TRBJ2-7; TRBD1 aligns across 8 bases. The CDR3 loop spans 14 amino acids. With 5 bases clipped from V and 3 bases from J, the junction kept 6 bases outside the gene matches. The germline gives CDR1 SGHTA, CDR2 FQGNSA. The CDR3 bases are TGTGCCAGCAGCCATAACAGGGGGAACTACGAGCAGTACTTC. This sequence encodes CASSHNRGNYEQYF.

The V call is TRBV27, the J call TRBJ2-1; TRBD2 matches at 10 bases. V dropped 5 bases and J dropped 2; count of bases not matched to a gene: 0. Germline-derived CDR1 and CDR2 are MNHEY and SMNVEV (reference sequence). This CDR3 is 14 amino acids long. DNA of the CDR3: TGTGCCAGCAGTCTAGCGGGGGCCTACAATGAGCAGTTCTTC. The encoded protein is CASSLAGAYNEQFF.

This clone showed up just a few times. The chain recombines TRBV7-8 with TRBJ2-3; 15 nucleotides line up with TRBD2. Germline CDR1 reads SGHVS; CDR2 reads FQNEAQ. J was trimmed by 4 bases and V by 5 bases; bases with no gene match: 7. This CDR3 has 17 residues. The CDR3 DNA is TGTGCCAGCAGCCCAGGACTAGCGGGGGGGCCCCCAGATACGCAGTATTTT. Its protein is CASSPGLAGGPPDTQYF.

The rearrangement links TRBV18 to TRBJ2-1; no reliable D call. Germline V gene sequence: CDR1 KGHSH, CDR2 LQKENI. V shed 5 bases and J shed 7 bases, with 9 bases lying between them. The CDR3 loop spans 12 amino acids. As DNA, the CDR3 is TGTGCCAGCTCAACCTCCGGTAATGAGCAGTTCTTC. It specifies CASSTSGNEQFF. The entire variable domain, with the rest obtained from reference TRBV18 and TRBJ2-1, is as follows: NAGVMQNPRHLVRRRGQEARLRCSPMKGHSHVYWYRQLPEEGLKFMVYLQKENIIDESGMPKERFSAEFPKEGPSILRIQQVVRGDSAAYFCASSTSGNEQFFGPGTRLTVL.

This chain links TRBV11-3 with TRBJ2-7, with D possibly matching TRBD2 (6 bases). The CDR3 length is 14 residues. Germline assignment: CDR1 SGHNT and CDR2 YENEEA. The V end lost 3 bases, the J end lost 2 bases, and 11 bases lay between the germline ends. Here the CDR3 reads CASSLTRLPYEQYF. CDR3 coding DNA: TGTGCCAGCAGCTTGACTAGACTACCCTACGAGCAGTACTTC.

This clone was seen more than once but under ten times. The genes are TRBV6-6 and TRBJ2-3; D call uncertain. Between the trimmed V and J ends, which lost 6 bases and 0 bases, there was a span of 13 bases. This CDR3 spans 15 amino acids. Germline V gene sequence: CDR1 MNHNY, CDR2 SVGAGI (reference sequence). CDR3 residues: CASSYGAVSTDTQYF. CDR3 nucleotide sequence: TGTGCCAGCAGCTACGGTGCAGTTAGCACAGATACGCAGTATTTT.

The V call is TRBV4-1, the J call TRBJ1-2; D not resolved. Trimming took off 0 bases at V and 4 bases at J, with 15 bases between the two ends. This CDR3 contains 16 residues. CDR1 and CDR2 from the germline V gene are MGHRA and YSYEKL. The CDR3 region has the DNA TGCGCCAGCAGCCAAGAAGTTGCGGCAGCCTCCTATGGCTACACCTTC. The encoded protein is CASSQEVAAASYGYTF.

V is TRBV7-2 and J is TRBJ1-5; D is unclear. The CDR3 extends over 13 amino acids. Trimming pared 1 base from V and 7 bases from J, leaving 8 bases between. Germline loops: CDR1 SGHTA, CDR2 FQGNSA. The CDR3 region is CASSLGRVQPQHF. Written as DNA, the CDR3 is TGTGCCAGCAGCTTAGGACGGGTACAGCCCCAGCATTTT.

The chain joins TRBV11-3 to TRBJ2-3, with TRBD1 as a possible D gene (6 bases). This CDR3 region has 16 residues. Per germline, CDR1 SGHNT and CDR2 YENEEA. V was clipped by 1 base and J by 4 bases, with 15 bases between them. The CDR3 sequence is CASSLGHRELPDTQYF. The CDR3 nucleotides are TGTGCCAGCAGCTTAGGTCACAGGGAGCTGCCAGATACGCAGTATTTT.

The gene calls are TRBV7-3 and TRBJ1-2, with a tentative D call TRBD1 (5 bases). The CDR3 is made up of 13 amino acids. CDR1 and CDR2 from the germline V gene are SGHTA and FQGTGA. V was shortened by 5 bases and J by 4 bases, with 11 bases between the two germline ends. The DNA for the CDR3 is TGTGCCAGCAGCCGTACAGGATTCTATGGCTACACCTTC. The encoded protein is CASSRTGFYGYTF.

The CDR3 sequence: CASSSTPGSNQPQHF. The CDR3 DNA is TGTGCCAGCAGTTCAACCCCAGGGAGCAATCAGCCCCAGCATTTT. This chain joins TRBV28 and TRBJ1-5; perhaps TRBD1 as D (5 bases). The CDR3 has 15 amino acids. Trimming shortened V by 4 bases and J by 1 base, and 11 bases separated the two germline ends. The germline V gene has CDR1 MDHEN and CDR2 SYDVKM.

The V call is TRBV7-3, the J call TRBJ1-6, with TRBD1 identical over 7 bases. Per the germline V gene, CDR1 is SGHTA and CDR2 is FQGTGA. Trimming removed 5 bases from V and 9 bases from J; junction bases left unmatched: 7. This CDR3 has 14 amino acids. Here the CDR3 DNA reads TGTGCCAGCAGCACCGGGACAGAGTTTTCACCCCTCCACTTT. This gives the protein CASSTGTEFSPLHF. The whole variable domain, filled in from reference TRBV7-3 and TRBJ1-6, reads GAGVSQTPSNKVTEKGKYVELRCDPISGHTALYWYRQSLGQGPEFLIYFQGTGAADDSGLPNDRFFAVRPEGSVSTLKIQRTERGDSAVYLCASSTGTEFSPLHFGNGTRLTVT.